This entry is about one TCR beta chain. No cognate antigen has been identified for it. Per-nucleotide qualities are absent, and no much larger clonotype sits a single base away. This record comes from a study of graft-versus-host responses after intestinal transplantation (dated by TCRdb to 2020 to 2022). With respect to the entire study: Recipients received multivisceral, liver-intestinal, or isolated intestinal transplants. Every recipient was given anti-thymocyte globulin induction, followed by around three years of maintenance tacrolimus and steroids. After intestinal transplantation, graft-versus-host and host-versus-graft alloreactive T cell clones were followed in the graft, circulation and bone marrow using bulk TCR-beta CDR3 sequencing. To identify alloreactive clones, pre-transplant mixed lymphocyte reaction products were sequenced and compared with unstimulated pre-transplant donor and recipient T cells. The cohort enrolled roughly 25 intestinal transplant recipients including one retransplant, and a few patients lacking pretransplant specimens were excluded. A peak of at least 4% donor T cells among recipient peripheral blood mononuclear cells was the definition used for donor T cell macrochimerism. Rather than going through the commercial service, samples from a few later patients were sequenced in-house on an Illumina MiSeq and processed with MiXCR.

Blood samples were collected up to 4 times in the first month after transplant and then at least monthly when available. Library method: the immunoSEQ multiplex PCR assay. High-throughput TCR-beta CDR3 sequencing of genomic DNA from most patients was performed by Adaptive Biotechnologies. Under the source paper's analysis protocol: Adaptive's ImmunoSEQ software was the source of the TCR sequencing data for roughly 19 patients, while three other patients were processed with MiXCR and VDJtools. CDR3 nucleotide sequences shared between donor and recipient were removed because their origin could not be assigned. To be classed as alloreactive, a clone needed at least 2-fold expansion over unstimulated cells and a minimum CFSE-low frequency of 0.002% (template counts) or 0.001% (read counts). Mappable clones were those detected in sequenced pre-transplant spleen, lymph node, or MLR CFSE-low populations of the donor or recipient. The cumulative frequency of alloreactive clones was calculated as a percentage of all sequences, weighted by copy number. TCRdb took this table from immuneACCESS and kept in-frame rearrangements with V and J called. Such tables lack part of the clones; where checked against another copy, unresolved V genes explain under half of the gap, and the rest is unexplained. V, J and clone size were drawn from that table, and D and trimming were deduced from the DNA. This sample holds fewer than 30,000 clones; 80% to 95% were observed only once. The ten largest clones capture about 0.49% of the sample.

The CDR3 has 12 amino acids, counting the end cysteine and phenylalanine. Left in the record is the CDR3 DNA by itself, 36 bases read in frame from the first base. The paper as a whole reports these results and caveats: The relatively low number and heterogeneity of intestinal transplant patients limited the conclusions. GvH clones were found in recipient bone marrow, and some of the GvH clones appeared earlier in ileal mucosa or blood, which is consistent with an intestinal mucosal origin. Patients with donor T cell macrochimerism had high GvH to HvG T cell clonal ratios in their allografts. Early after transplant, peak levels of circulating GvH clones were found to be associated with declines in HvG clones.

The chain is assembled from TRBV7-5 and TRBJ1-1. TRBV7-5 counts as a pseudogene. The sequencing used PBMCs, collected 18 days after transplant. The receptor was isolated from a human patient who received an intestinal transplant, so some T cells may come from the graft donor. CDR3 loop: CVRSLAGPGVFF. The DNA sequence is TGTGTCAGAAGCTTAGCGGGGCCGGGGGTCTTCTTT.